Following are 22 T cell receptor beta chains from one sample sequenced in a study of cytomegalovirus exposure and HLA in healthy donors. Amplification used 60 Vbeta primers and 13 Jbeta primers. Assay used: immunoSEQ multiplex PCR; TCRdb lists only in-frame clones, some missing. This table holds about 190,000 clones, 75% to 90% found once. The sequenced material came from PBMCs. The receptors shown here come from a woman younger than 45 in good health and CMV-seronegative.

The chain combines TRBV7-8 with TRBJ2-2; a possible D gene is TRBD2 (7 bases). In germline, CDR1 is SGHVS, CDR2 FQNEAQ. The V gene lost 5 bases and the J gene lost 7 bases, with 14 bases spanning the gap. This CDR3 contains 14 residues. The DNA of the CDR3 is TGTGCCAGCAGCACTCGCGGGGGCGGCGGGGAGCTGTTTTTT. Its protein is CASSTRGGGGELFF. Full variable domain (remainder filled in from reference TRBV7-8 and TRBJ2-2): GAGVSQSPRYKVAKRGQDVALRCDPISGHVSLFWYQQALGQGPEFLTYFQNEAQLDKSGLPSDRFFAERPEGSVSTLKIQRTQQEDSAVYLCASSTRGGGGELFFGEGSRLTVL.

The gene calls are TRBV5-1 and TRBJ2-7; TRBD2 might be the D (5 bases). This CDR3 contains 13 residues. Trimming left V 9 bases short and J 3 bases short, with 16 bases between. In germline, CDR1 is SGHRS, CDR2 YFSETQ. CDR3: CANKDFPDYEQYF. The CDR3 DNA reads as TGCGCCAACAAGGACTTCCCCGACTACGAGCAGTACTTC.

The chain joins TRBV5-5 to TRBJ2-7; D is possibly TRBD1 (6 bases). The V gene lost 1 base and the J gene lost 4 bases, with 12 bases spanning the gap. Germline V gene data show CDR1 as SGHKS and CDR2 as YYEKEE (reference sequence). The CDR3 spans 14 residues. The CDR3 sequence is CASSLWQGPYEQYF. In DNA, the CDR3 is TGTGCCAGCAGCTTGTGGCAGGGGCCGTACGAGCAGTACTTC.

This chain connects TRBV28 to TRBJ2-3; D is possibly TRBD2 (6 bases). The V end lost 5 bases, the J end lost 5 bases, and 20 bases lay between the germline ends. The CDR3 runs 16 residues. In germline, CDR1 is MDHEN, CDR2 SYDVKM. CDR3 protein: CASSRRVAVEGDTQYF. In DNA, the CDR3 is TGTGCCAGCAGTCGCCGGGTAGCGGTCGAGGGAGATACGCAGTATTTT.

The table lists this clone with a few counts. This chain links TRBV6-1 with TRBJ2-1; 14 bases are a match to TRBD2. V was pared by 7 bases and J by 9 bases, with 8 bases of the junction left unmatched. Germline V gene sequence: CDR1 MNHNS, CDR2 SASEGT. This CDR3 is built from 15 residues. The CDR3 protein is CASIRTSGGLGEQFF. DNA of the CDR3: TGTGCCAGCATAAGGACTAGCGGGGGGCTGGGTGAGCAGTTCTTC.

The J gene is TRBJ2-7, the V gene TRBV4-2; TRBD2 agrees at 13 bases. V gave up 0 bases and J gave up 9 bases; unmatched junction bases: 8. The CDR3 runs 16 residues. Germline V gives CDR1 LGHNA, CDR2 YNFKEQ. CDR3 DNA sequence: TGTGCCAGCAGCCAAGATGTACTAGCGGGAGGGCCTGGGCAGTACTTC. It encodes CASSQDVLAGGPGQYF.

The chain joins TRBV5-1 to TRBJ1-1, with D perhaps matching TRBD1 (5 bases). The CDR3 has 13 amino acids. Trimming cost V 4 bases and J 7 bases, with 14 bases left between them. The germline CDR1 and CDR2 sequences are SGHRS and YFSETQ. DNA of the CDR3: TGCGCCAGCAGCATCCAGGGTTATGGTGAAGCTTTCTTT. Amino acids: CASSIQGYGEAFF.

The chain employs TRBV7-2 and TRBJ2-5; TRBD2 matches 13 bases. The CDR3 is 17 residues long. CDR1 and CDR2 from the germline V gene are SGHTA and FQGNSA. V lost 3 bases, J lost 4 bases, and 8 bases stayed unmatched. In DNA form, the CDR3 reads TGTGCCAGCAGCTTCCAAGGACTAGCGGGGGAAGGAGAGACCCAGTACTTC. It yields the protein CASSFQGLAGEGETQYF.

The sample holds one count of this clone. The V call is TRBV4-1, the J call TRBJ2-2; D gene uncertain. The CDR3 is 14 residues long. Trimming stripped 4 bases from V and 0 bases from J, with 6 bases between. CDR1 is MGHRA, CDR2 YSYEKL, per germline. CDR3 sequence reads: CASSPGSNTGELFF. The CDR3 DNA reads TGCGCCAGCAGCCCGGGTTCGAACACCGGGGAGCTGTTTTTT.

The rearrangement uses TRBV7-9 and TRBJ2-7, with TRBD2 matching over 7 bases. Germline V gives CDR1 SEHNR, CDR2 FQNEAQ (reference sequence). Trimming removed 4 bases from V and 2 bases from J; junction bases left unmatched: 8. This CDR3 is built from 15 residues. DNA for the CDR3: TGTGCCAGCAGCTGGGGCGGGGGAGGAACCTACGAGCAGTACTTC. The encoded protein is CASSWGGGGTYEQYF.

CDR3 loop: CASSPSPADGYTF. The CDR3 DNA reads TGCGCCAGCAGCCCGAGCCCCGCGGATGGCTACACCTTC. J is TRBJ1-2 and V is TRBV5-1, with no clear D. Trimming left V 4 bases short and J 6 bases short, with 13 bases between. Germline CDR1 SGHRS, CDR2 YFSETQ. The CDR3 extends over 13 amino acids.

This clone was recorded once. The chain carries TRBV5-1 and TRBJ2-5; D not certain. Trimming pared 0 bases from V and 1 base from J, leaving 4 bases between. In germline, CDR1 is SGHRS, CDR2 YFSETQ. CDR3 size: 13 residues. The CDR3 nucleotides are TGCGCCAGCAGCTTGGGCAGCCAAGAGACCCAGTACTTC. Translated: CASSLGSQETQYF.

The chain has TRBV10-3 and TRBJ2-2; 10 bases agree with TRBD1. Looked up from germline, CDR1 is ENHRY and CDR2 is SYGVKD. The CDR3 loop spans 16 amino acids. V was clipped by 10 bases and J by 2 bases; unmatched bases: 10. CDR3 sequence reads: CATGETGGENTGELFF. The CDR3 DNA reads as TGTGCCACCGGGGAGACAGGGGGCGAAAACACCGGGGAGCTGTTTTTT.

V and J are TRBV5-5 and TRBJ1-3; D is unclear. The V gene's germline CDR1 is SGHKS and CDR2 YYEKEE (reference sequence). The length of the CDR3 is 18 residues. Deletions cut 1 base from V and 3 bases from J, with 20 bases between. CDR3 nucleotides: TGTGCCAGCAGCTTGTGGAGGGCCACACGGTTAATTGGAAACACCATATATTTT. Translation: CASSLWRATRLIGNTIYF.

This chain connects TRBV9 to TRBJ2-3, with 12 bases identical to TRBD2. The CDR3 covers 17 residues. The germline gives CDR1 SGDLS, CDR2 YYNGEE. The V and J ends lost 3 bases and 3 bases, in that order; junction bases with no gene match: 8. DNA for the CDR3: TGTGCCAGCAGCGCGAGGGCCGGGACTAGCGGGACAGATACGCAGTATTTT. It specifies CASSARAGTSGTDTQYF.

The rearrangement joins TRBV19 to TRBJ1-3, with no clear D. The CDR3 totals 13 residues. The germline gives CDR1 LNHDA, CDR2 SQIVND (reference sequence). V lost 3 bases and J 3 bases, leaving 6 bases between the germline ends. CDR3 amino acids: CASSIASGNTIYF. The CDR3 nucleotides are TGTGCCAGTAGTATCGCCAGTGGAAACACCATATATTTT. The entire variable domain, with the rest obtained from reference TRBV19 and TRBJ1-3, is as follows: DGGITQSPKYLFRKEGQNVTLSCEQNLNHDAMYWYRQDPGQGLRLIYYSQIVNDFQKGDIAEGYSVSREKKESFPLTVTSAQKNPTAFYLCASSIASGNTIYFGEGSWLTVV.

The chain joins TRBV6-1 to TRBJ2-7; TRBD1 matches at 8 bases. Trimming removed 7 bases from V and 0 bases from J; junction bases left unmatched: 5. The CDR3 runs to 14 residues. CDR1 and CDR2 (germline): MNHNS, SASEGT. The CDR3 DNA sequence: TGTGCCAGCATTCCGGACAGGGCCTCCTACGAGCAGTACTTC. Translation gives CASIPDRASYEQYF.

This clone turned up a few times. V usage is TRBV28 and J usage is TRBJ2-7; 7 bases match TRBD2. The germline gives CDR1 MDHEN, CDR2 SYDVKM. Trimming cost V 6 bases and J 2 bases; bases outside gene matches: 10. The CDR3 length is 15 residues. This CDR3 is CASSHAGDSAYEQYF. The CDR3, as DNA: TGTGCCAGCAGCCATGCGGGGGATTCCGCCTACGAGCAGTACTTC.

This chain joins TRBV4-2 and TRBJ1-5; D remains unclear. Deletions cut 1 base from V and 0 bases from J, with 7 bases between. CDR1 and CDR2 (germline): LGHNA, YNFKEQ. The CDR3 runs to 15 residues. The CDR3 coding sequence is TGTGCCAGCAGCCAAGGGCGGGTTAGCAATCAGCCCCAGCATTTT. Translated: CASSQGRVSNQPQHF.

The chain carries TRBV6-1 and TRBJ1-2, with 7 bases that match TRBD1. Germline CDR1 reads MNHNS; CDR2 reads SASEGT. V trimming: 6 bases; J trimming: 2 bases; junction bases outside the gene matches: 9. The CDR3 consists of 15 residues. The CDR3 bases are TGTGCCAGCAGGTCTTTTCGGGGACAGAACTATGGCTACACCTTC. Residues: CASRSFRGQNYGYTF.

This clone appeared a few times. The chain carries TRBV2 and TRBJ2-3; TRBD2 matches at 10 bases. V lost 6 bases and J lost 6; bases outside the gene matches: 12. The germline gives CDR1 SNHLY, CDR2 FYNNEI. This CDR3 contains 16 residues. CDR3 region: CASRYRAGGPEDTQYF. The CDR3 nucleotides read TGTGCCAGCAGGTATAGAGCGGGGGGGCCGGAGGATACGCAGTATTTT.

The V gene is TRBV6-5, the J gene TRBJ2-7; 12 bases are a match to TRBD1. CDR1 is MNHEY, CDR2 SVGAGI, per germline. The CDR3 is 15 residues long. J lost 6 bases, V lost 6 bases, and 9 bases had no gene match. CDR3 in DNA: TGTGCCAGCAGACAGGGAACGGGACAGGGGGCCGAGCAGTACTTC. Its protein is CASRQGTGQGAEQYF.